Each of the 9 T cell receptor beta chains below was sequenced from the same sample in a study of response to subunit inactivated influenza vaccine. TCRdb independently ran MiXCR on the RT-PCR reads; one entry per CDR3 protein. The sample lists 500,000 to 600,000 distinct CDR3 sequences, approximately 12% occurring once. Specimen: PBMCs from blood, collected 35 to 45 days after vaccination. These receptors came from a man aged 50 to 59 who received an inactivated influenza vaccine.

The chain links TRBV20-1 to TRBJ2-7; unclear D gene. V was cut by 6 bases and J by 6 bases, with 15 bases left in between. There are 12 residues in the CDR3. The germline CDR1 and CDR2 sequences are DFQATT and SNEGSKA (reference sequence). The CDR3: CSAAGLPVEQYF. The CDR3 DNA is TGCAGTGCGGCTGGGCTCCCGGTCGAGCAGTACTTC.

CDR3 sequence reads: CSVVSPSPNRNEQFF. CDR3 nucleotides: TGCAGCGTTGTATCGCCATCTCCTAATCGCAATGAGCAGTTCTTC. This chain connects TRBV29-1 to TRBJ2-1; D gene unclear. The CDR3 sequence is 15 residues long. Germline CDR1 SQVTM, CDR2 ANQGSEA. V lost 4 bases to trimming and J lost 6 bases, with 19 bases between them.

This clonotype was recorded many times. CDR3 sequence: CASRKQETQYF. The CDR3 DNA reads TGTGCCAGCAGAAAACAAGAGACCCAGTACTTC. V is TRBV5-6 and J is TRBJ2-5; D not resolved. Germline V gene lookup returns CDR1 SGHDT and CDR2 YYEEEE. Trimming shortened V by 5 bases and J by 2 bases, and 4 bases separated the two germline ends. This CDR3 has 11 residues.

To note about this clonotype: One junction end does not reproduce the germline sequence, and a read error may be involved. The chain has TRBV7-9 and TRBJ2-5; TRBD1 or TRBD2 may be the D gene (5 bases each). The germline V gene encodes CDR1 SEHNR and CDR2 FQNEAQ (reference sequence). The CDR3 has 13 residues. The CDR3 sequence: CASNLRGGETQYF. In DNA form, the CDR3 reads TGTGCCAGCAACTTACGGGGCGGGGAGACCCAGTACTTC.

This clonotype was recorded at least ten times. The genes are TRBV20-1 and TRBJ1-6; 8 bases align to TRBD1. This CDR3 has 15 residues. Germline V lookup: CDR1 DFQATT, CDR2 SNEGSKA (reference sequence). The junction had 9 bases not matched to a gene; V was cut back by 4 bases and J by 7 bases. In DNA, the CDR3 is TGCAGTGCTAAAAGACAGGGGCCAGCGAATTCACCCCTCCACTTT. This translates into CSAKRQGPANSPLHF.

This clonotype occurred many times. This chain connects TRBV24-1 to TRBJ2-2; the match to TRBD2 covers 8 bases. J was trimmed by 7 bases and V by 7 bases; bases with no gene match: 4. The CDR3 is 13 amino acids. Germline V gives CDR1 KGHDR, CDR2 SFDVKD. The CDR3 sequence is CATRRGADGELFF. CDR3 DNA: TGTGCCACCAGGCGGGGGGCGGACGGGGAGCTGTTTTTT.

Regarding this clonotype: Given a much more abundant clone one base away, this may be a read error. The chain uses TRBV5-1 and TRBJ1-1; maybe TRBD1 (6 bases). Germline V lookup: CDR1 SGHRS, CDR2 YFSETQ. The CDR3 has 15 residues. The CDR3 sequence: CASSLEPWGGTQAFF. The CDR3 region has the DNA TGCGCCAGCAGCTTGGAACCTTGGGGGGGCACTCAAGCTTTCTTT.

This clonotype was counted a few times. This chain connects TRBV7-9 to TRBJ2-1; TRBD1 matches at 7 bases. Trimming took 0 bases from V and 4 from J; bases not matched to a gene: 3. The CDR3 runs 15 residues. In germline, CDR1 is SEHNR, CDR2 FQNEAQ (reference sequence). The CDR3 spells CASSLAAGGYNEQFF. CDR3 DNA: TGTGCCAGCAGCTTAGCGGCAGGGGGATACAATGAGCAGTTCTTC.

Only a few counts were recorded for this clonotype. This chain connects TRBV12-3 or TRBV12-4 to TRBJ2-6; D gene unclear. The length of the CDR3 is 15 residues. Trimming pared 6 bases from V and 0 bases from J, leaving 9 bases between. CDR3: CASSRHSSGANVLTF. CDR3 bases: TGTGCCAGCAGCCGGCACTCCTCTGGGGCCAACGTCCTGACTTTC.